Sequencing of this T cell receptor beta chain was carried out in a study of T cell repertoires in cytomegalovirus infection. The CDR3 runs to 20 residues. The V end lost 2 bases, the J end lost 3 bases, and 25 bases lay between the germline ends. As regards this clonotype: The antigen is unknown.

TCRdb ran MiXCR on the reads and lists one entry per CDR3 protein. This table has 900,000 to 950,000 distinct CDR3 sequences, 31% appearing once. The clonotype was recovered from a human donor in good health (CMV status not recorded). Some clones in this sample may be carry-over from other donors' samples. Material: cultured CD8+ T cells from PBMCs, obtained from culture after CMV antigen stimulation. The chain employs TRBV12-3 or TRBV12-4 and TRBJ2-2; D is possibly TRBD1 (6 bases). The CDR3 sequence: CASSLPSWADLRGDTGELFF. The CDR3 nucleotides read TGTGCCAGCAGTTTACCGTCCTGGGCAGACCTCAGGGGAGACACCGGGGAGCTGTTTTTT.